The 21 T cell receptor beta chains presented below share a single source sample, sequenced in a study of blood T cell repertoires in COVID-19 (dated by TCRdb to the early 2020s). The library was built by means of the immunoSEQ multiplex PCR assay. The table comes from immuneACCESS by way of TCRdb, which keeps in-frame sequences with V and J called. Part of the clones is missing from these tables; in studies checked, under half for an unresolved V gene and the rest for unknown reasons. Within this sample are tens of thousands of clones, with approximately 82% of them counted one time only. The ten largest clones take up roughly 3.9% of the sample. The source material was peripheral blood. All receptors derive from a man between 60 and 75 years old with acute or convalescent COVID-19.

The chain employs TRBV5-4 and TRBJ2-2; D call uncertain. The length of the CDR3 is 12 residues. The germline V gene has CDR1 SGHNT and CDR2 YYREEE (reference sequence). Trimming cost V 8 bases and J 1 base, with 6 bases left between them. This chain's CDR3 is CASRQNTGELFF. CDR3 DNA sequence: TGTGCCAGTAGACAGAACACCGGGGAGCTGTTTTTT.

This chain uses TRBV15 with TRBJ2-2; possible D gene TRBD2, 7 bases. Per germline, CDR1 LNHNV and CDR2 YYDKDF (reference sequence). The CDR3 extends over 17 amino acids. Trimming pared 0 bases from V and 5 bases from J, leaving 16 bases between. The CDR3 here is CATSRDLEGGWTGELFF. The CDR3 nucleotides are TGTGCCACCAGCAGAGATCTGGAGGGGGGGTGGACCGGGGAGCTGTTTTTT.

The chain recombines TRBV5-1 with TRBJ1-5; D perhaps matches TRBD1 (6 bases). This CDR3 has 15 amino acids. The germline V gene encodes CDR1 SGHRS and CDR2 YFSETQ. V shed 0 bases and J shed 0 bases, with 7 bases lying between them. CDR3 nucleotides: TGCGCCAGCAGCTTGGGGACAGATAGCAATCAGCCCCAGCATTTT. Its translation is CASSLGTDSNQPQHF.

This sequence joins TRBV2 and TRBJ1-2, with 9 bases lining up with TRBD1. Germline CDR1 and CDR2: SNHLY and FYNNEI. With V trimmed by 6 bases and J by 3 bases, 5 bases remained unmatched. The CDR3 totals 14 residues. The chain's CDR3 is CASRGTGFDYGYTF. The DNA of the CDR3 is TGTGCCAGCAGGGGGACAGGGTTTGACTATGGCTACACCTTC. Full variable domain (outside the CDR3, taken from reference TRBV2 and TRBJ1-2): EPEVTQTPSHQVTQMGQEVILRCVPISNHLYFYWYRQILGQKVEFLVSFYNNEISEKSEIFDDQFSVERPDGSNFTLKIRSTKLEDSAMYFCASRGTGFDYGYTFGSGTRLTVV.

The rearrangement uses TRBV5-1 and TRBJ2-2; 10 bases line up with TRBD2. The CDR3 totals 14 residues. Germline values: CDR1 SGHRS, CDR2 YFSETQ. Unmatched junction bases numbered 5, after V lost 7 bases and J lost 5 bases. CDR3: CASSGTSVTGELFF. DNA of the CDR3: TGCGCCAGCTCCGGGACTAGCGTTACCGGGGAGCTGTTTTTT.

The CDR3 loop reads CASSPASGGINEQFF. Here the CDR3 DNA reads TGTGCCAGCTCACCGGCTAGCGGGGGGATCAATGAGCAGTTCTTC. The gene calls are TRBV18 and TRBJ2-1; TRBD2 aligns across 11 bases. Germline V gene lookup returns CDR1 KGHSH and CDR2 LQKENI. This CDR3 has 15 residues. V shed 3 bases and J 6 bases; nucleotides not matched to a gene: 4.

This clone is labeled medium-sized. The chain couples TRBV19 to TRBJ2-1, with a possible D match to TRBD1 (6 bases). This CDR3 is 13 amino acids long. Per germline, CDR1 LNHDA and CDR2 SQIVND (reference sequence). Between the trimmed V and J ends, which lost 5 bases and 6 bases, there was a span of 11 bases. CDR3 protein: CASSRGGSNEQFF. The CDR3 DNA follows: TGTGCCAGTAGTCGAGGGGGAAGCAATGAGCAGTTCTTC. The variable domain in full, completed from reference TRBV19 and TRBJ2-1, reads DGGITQSPKYLFRKEGQNVTLSCEQNLNHDAMYWYRQDPGQGLRLIYYSQIVNDFQKGDIAEGYSVSREKKESFPLTVTSAQKNPTAFYLCASSRGGSNEQFFGPGTRLTVL.

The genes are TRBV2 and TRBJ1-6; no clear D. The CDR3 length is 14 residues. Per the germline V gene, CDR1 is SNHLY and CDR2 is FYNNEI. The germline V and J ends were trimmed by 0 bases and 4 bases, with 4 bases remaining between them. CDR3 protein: CASSEARYNSPLHF. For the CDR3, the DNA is TGTGCCAGCAGTGAAGCCAGGTATAATTCACCCCTCCACTTT.

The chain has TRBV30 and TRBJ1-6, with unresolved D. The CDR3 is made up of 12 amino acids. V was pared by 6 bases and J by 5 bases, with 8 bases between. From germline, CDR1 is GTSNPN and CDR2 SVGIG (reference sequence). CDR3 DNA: TGTGCCTGCGACATTAATAATTCACCCCTCCACTTT. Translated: CACDINNSPLHF.

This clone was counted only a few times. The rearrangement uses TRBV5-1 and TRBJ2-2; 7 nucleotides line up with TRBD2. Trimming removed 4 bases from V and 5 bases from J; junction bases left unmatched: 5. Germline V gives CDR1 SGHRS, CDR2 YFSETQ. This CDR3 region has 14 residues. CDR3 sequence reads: CASSDPGGTGELFF. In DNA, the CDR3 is TGCGCCAGCAGCGACCCGGGAGGAACCGGGGAGCTGTTTTTT. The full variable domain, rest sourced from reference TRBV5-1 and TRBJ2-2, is KAGVTQTPRYLIKTRGQQVTLSCSPISGHRSVSWYQQTPGQGLQFLFEYFSETQRNKGNFPGRFSGRQFSNSRSEMNVSTLELGDSALYLCASSDPGGTGELFFGEGSRLTVL.

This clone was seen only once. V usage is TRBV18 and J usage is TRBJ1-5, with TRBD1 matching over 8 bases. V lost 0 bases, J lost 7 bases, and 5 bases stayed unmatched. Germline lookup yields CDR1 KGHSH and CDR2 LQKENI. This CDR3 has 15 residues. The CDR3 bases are TGTGCCAGCTCACCACCCGGGACAGGAGGGCAGCCCCAGCATTTT. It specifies CASSPPGTGGQPQHF.

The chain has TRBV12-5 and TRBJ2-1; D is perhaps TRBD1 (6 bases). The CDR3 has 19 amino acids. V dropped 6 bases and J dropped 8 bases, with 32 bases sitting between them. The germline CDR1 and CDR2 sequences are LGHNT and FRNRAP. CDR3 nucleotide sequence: TGTGCTAGTGGCCTCTTAGACCCGCTTAAAATCAGGGGCAGGGATGAGCAGTTCTTC. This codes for CASGLLDPLKIRGRDEQFF.

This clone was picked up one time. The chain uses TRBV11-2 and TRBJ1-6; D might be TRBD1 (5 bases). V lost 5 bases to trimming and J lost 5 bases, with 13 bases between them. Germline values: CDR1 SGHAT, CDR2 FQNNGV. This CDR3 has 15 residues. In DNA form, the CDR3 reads TGTGCCAGCAGCCTCCAGGGAAGAGATAATTCACCCCTCCACTTT. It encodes CASSLQGRDNSPLHF.

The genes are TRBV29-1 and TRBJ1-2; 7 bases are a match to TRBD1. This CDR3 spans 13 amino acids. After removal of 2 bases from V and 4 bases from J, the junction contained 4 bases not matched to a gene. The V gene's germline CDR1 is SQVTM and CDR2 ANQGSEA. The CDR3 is CSVEPGGGYGYTF. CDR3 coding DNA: TGCAGCGTTGAACCAGGGGGAGGCTATGGCTACACCTTC. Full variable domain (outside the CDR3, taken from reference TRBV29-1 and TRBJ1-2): SAVISQKPSRDICQRGTSLTIQCQVDSQVTMMFWYRQQPGQSLTLIATANQGSEATYESGFVIDKFPISRPNLTFSTLTVSNMSPEDSSIYLCSVEPGGGYGYTFGSGTRLTVV.

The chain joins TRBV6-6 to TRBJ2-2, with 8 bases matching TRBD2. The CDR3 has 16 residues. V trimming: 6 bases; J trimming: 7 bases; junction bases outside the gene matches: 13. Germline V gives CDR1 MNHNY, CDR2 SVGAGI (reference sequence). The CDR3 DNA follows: TGTGCCAGCAGCACTCGGAGTAGCGGGGCTAACGGGGAGCTGTTTTTT. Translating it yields CASSTRSSGANGELFF.

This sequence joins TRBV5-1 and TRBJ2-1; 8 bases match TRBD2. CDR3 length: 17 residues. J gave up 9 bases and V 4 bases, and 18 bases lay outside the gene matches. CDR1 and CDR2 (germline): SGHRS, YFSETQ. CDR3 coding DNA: TGCGCCAGCAGCCTACATGGTTCGGGGGGGAGTTTTGGTGAGCAGTTCTTC. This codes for CASSLHGSGGSFGEQFF.

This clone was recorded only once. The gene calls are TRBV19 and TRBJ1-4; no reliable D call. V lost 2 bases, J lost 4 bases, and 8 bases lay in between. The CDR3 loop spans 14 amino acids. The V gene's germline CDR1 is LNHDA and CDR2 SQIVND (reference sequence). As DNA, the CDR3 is TGTGCCAGTAGTATATACGGGGATAATGAAAAACTGTTTTTT. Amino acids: CASSIYGDNEKLFF.

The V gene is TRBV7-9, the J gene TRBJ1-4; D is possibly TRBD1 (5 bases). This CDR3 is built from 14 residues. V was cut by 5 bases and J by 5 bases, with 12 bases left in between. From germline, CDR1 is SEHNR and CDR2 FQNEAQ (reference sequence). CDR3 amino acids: CASSHDSSNEKLFF. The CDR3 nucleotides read TGTGCCAGCAGCCATGACAGTTCGAATGAAAAACTGTTTTTT.

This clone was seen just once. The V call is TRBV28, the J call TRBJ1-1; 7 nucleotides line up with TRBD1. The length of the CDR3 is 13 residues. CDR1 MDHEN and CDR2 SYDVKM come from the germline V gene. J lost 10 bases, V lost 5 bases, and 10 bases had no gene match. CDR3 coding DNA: TGTGCCAGCAGTGAGGACAGGATCATAGGAGCTTTCTTT. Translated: CASSEDRIIGAFF.

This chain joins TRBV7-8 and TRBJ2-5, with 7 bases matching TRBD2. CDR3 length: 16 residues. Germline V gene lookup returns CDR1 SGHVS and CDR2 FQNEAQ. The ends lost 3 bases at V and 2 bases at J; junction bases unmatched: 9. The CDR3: CASSLVWTGGQETQYF. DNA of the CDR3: TGTGCCAGCAGCTTGGTCTGGACGGGGGGTCAAGAGACCCAGTACTTC. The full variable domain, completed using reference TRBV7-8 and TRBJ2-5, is GAGVSQSPRYKVAKRGQDVALRCDPISGHVSLFWYQQALGQGPEFLTYFQNEAQLDKSGLPSDRFFAERPEGSVSTLKIQRTQQEDSAVYLCASSLVWTGGQETQYFGPGTRLLVL.

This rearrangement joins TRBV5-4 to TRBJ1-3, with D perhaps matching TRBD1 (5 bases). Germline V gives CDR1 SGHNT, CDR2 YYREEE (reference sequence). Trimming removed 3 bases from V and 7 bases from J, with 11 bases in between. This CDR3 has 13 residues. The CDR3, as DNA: TGTGCCAGCAGCTCGGGACTGGACAACACCATATATTTT. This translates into CASSSGLDNTIYF.